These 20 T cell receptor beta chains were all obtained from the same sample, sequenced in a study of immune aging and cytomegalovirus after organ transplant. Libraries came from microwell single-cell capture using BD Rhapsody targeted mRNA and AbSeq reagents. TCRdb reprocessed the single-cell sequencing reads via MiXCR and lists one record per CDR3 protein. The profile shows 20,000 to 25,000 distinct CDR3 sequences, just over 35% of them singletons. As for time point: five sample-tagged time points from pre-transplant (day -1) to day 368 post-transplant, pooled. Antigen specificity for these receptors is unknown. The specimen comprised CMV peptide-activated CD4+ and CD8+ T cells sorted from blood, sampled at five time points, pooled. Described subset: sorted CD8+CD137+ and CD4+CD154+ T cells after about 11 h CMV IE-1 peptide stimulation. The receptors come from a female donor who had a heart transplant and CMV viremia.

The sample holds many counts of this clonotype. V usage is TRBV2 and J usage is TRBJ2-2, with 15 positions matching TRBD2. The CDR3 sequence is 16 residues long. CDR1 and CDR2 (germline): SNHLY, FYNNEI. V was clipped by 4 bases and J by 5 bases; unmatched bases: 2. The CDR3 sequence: CASSGGLAGGTGELFF. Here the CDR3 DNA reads TGTGCCAGCAGTGGGGGACTAGCGGGAGGAACCGGGGAGCTGTTTTTT.

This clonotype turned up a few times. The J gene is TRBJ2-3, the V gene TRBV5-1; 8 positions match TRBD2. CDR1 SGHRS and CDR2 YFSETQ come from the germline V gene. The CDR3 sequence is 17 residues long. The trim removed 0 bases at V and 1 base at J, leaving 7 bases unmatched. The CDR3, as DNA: TGCGCCAGCAGCTTGGCGGCTAGCGGGTCGCGCACAGATACGCAGTATTTT. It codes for CASSLAASGSRTDTQYF. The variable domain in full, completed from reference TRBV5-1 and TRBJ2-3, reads KAGVTQTPRYLIKTRGQQVTLSCSPISGHRSVSWYQQTPGQGLQFLFEYFSETQRNKGNFPGRFSGRQFSNSRSEMNVSTLELGDSALYLCASSLAASGSRTDTQYFGPGTRLTVL.

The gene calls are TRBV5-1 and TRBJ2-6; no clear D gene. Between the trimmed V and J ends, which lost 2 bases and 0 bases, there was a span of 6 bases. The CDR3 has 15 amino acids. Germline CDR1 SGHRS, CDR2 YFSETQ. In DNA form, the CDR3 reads TGCGCCAGCAGCTTAACTGTCTCTGGGGCCAACGTCCTGACTTTC. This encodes CASSLTVSGANVLTF.

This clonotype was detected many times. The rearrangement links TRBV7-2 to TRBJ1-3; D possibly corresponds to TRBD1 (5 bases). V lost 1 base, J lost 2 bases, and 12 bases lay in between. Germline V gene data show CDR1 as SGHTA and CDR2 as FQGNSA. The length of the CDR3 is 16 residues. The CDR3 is CASSLVGPRTGNTIYF. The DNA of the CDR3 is TGTGCCAGCAGCTTAGTGGGGCCTCGGACTGGAAACACCATATATTTT.

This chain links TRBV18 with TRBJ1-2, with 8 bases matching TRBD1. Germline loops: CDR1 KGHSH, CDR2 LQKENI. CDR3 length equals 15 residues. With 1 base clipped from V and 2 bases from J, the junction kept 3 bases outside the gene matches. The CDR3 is CASSPRGQGNYGYTF. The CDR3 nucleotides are TGTGCCAGCTCACCACGAGGACAGGGCAACTATGGCTACACCTTC.

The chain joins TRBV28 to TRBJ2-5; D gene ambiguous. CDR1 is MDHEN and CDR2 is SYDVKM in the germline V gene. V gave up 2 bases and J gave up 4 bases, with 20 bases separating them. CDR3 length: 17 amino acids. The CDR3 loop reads CASSLAPWGRIRETQYF. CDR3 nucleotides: TGTGCCAGCAGTTTAGCCCCTTGGGGTAGGATCAGAGAGACCCAGTACTTC.

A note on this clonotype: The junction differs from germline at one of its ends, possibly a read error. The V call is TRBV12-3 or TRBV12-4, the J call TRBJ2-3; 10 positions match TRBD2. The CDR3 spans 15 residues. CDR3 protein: CAGSHLAGVTDTQYF. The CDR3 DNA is TGCGCCGGCAGTCATCTAGCGGGAGTAACAGATACGCAGTATTTT.

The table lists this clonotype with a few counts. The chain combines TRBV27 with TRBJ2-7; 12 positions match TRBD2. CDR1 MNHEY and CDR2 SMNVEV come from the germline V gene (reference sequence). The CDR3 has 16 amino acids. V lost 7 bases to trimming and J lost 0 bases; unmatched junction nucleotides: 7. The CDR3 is CASKASGRDFSYEQYF. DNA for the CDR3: TGTGCCAGCAAGGCTAGCGGGAGGGATTTCTCCTACGAGCAGTACTTC.

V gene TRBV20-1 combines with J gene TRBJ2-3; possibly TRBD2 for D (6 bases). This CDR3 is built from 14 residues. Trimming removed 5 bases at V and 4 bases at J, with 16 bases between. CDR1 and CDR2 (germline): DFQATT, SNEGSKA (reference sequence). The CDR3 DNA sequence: TGCAGTGCTCCACGGAGGGCCGCGGCAGATACGCAGTATTTT. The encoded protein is CSAPRRAAADTQYF.

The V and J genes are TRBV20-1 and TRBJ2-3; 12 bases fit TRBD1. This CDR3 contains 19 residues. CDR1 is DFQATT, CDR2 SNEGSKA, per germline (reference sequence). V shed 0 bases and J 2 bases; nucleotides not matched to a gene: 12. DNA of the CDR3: TGCAGTGCTAGAGACGGGAGACGGGACAGGGGGCTGTACACAGATACGCAGTATTTT. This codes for CSARDGRRDRGLYTDTQYF.

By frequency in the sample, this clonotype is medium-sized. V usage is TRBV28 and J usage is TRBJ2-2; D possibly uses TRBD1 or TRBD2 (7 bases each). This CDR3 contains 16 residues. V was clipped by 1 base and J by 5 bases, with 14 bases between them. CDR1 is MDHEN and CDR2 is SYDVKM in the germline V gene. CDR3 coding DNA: TGTGCCAGCAGTTTATATCGCAGGGGGGGGACCGGGGAGCTGTTTTTT. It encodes CASSLYRRGGTGELFF. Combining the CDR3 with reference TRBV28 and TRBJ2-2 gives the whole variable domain DVKVTQSSRYLVKRTGEKVFLECVQDMDHENMFWYRQDPGLGLRLIYFSYDVKMKEKGDIPEGYSVSREKKERFSLILESASTNQTSMYLCASSLYRRGGTGELFFGEGSRLTVL.

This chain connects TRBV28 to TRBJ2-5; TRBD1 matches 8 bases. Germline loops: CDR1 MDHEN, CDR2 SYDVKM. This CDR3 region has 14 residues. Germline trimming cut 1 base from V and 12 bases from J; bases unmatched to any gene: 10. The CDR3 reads CASSLLAQGAVKYF. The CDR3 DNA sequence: TGTGCCAGCAGTTTATTGGCCCAGGGGGCGGTTAAGTACTTC.

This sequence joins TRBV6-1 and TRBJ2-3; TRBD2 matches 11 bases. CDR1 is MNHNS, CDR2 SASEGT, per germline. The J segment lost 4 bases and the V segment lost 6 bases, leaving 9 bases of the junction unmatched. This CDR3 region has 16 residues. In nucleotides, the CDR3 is TGTGCCAGCAGCTCACTTAGCGGGAGGGCCCCAGATACGCAGTATTTT. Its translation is CASSSLSGRAPDTQYF.

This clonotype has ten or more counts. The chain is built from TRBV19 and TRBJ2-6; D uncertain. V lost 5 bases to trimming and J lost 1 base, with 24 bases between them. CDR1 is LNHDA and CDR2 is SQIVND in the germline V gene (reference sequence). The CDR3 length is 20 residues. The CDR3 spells CASSWRSPRASLSGANVLTF. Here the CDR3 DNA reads TGTGCCAGTAGTTGGCGGAGCCCTCGGGCTTCCCTTTCTGGGGCCAACGTCCTGACTTTC.

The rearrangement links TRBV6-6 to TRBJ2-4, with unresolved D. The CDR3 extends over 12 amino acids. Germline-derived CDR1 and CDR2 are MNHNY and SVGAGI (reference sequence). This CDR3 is CGCSYSKNIQYF. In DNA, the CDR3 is TGTGGGTGCAGTTACTCCAAAAACATTCAGTACTTC.

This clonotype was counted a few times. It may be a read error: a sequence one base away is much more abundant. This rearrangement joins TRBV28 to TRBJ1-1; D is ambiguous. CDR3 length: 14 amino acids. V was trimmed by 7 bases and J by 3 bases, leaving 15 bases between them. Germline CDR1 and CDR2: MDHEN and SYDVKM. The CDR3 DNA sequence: TGTGCCAGCACCCCCACTACACTGTACACTGAAGCTTTCTTT. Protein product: CASTPTTLYTEAFF.

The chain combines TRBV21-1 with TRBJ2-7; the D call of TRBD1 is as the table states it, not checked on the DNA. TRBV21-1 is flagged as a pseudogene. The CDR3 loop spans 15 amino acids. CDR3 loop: CASSKVQDRGHEQYF. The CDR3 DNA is TGTGCCAGCAGCAAAGTTCAGGACAGGGGCCACGAGCAGTACTTC.

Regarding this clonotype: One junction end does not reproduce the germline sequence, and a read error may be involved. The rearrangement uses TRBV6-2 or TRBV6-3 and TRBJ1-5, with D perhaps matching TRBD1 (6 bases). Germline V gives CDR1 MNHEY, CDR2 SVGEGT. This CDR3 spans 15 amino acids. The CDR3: CTSRKWAGDNQPQHF. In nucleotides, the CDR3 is TGTACCAGCAGGAAATGGGCAGGGGACAATCAGCCCCAGCATTTT.

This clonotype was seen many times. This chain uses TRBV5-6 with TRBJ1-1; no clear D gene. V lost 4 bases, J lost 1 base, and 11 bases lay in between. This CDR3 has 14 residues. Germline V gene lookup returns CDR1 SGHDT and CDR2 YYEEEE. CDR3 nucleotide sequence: TGTGCCAGCAGCCCGGACTGGCCGAACACTGAAGCTTTCTTT. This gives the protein CASSPDWPNTEAFF.

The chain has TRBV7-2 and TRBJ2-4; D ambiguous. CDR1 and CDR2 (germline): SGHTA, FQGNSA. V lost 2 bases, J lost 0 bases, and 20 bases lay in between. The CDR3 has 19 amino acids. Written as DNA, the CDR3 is TGTGCCAGCAGCTTACTTCGGCAGGCCTTGCCTCTAGCCAAAAACATTCAGTACTTC. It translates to CASSLLRQALPLAKNIQYF.